This TCR beta chain derives from a study of T cells after yellow fever vaccination. Using its own MiXCR run on the 5' RACE reads, TCRdb lists one record per CDR3 protein. The sample has some 670,000 distinct CDR3 sequences; 12% are singletons. The CDR3 is made up of 16 amino acids. Trimming shortened V by 5 bases and J by 2 bases, and 17 bases separated the two germline ends. Germline values: CDR1 MNHEY, CDR2 SMNVEV (reference sequence). This chain connects TRBV27 to TRBJ2-3; D is perhaps TRBD2 (7 bases). This sequence was found in a man aged 25-45 years who received the YFV17D yellow fever vaccine. This specimen was PBMCs, taken on the day of the yellow fever booster vaccination. In DNA, the CDR3 is TGTGCCAGCAGTACGACGAGCGGGACAACCACAGATACGCAGTATTTT. This codes for CASSTTSGTTTDTQYF.